This T cell receptor (beta chain) was captured by sequencing in a study of blood T cell repertoires in COVID-19. About the study: COVID-19 samples from acute and convalescent phases originated in the United States, Italy and Spain. PBMCs, B-cell-depleted T cells, or T cells provided the cDNA or gDNA that made up the material.

Per germline, CDR1 WSHSY and CDR2 SAAADI. Trimming stripped 2 bases from V and 6 bases from J, with 14 bases between. The length of the CDR3 is 15 residues. Study processing details: Researchers report that nucleated cell counts were estimated from reference gene primer amplification. The protocol was immunoSEQ multiplex PCR, while the TCRdb copy is restricted to in-frame clones and leaves out a portion. Clone size and the V and J calls come from that table; the DNA yielded D and trimming. The data hold around 220,000 clones, with roughly 82% observed a single time. Sequencing was performed on peripheral blood. This rearrangement joins TRBV10-2 to TRBJ1-5; a weak D match, TRBD1 (5 bases). The sequence was collected from a woman older than 75 with active or convalescent COVID-19. CDR3 amino acids: CASSELGIRGQPQHF. CDR3 in DNA: TGCGCCAGCAGTGAGCTGGGTATTAGGGGTCAGCCCCAGCATTTT.